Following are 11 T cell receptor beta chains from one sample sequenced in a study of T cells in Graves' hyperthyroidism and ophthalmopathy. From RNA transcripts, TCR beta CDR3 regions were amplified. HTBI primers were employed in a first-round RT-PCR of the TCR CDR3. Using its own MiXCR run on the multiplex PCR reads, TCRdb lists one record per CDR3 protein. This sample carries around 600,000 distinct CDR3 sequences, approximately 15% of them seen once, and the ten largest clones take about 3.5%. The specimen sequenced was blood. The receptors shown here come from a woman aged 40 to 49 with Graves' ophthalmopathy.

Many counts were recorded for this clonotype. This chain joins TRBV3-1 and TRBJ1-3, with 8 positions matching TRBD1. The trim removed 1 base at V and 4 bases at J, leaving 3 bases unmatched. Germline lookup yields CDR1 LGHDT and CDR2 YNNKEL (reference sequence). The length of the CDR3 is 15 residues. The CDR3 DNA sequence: TGTGCCAGCAGCCAAGGACAGGGGAAAGGAAACACCATATATTTT. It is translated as CASSQGQGKGNTIYF.

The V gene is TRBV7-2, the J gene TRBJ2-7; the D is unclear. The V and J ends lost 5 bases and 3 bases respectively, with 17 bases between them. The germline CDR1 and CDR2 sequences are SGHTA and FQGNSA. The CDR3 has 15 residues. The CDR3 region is CASSVRADDIYEQYF. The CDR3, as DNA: TGTGCCAGCAGCGTTCGGGCAGACGATATCTACGAGCAGTACTTC. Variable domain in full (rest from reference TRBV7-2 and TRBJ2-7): GAGVSQSPSNKVTEKGKDVELRCDPISGHTALYWYRQSLGQGLEFLIYFQGNSAPDKSGLPSDRFSAERTGGSVSTLTIQRTQQEDSAVYLCASSVRADDIYEQYFGPGTRLTVT.

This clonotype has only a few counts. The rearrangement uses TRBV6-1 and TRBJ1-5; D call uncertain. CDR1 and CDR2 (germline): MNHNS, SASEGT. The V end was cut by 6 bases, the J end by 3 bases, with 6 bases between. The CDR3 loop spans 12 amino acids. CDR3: CASRRINQPQHF. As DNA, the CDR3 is TGTGCCAGCAGACGGATCAATCAGCCCCAGCATTTT.

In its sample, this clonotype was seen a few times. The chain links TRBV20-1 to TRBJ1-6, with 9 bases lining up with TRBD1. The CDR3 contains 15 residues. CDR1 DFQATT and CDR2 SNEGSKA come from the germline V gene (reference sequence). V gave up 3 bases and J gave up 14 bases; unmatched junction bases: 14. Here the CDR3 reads CSARAGTGFGRSLHF. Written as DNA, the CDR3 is TGCAGTGCTAGGGCCGGGACAGGGTTTGGTAGGTCCCTCCACTTT.

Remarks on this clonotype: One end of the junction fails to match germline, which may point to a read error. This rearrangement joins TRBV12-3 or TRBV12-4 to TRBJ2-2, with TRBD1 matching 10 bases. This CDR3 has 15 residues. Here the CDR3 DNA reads TGTGCCGGCAGTTTCCGGACAGGGGGGGCCGGGGAGCTGTTTTTT. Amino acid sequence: CAGSFRTGGAGELFF.

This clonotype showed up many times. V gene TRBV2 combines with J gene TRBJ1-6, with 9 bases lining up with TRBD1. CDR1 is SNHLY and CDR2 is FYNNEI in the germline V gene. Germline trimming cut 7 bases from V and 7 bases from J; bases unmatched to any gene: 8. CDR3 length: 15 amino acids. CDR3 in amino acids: CASTGGTGMNSPLHF. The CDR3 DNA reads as TGTGCCAGCACTGGGGGGACAGGGATGAATTCACCCCTCCACTTT.

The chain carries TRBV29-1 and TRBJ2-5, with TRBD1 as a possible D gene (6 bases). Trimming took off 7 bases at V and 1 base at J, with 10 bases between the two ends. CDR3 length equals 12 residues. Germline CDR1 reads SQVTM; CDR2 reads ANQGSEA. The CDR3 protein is CSAPTGQETQYF. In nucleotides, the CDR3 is TGCAGCGCCCCGACAGGCCAAGAGACCCAGTACTTC.

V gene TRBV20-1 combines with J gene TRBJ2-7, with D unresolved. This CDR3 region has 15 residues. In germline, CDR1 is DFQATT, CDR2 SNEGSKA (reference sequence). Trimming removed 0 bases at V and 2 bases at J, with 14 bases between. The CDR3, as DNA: TGCAGTGCTAGAGATGAAGGCCCGGAGACCTACGAGCAGTACTTC. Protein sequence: CSARDEGPETYEQYF.

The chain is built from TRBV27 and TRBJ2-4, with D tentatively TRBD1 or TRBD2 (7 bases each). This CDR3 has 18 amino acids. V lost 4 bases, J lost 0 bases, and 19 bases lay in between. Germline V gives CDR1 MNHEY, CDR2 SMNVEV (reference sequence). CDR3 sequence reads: CASSWPGGTTVAKNIQYF. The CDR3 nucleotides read TGTGCCAGCAGTTGGCCAGGGGGGACTACCGTAGCCAAAAACATTCAGTACTTC.

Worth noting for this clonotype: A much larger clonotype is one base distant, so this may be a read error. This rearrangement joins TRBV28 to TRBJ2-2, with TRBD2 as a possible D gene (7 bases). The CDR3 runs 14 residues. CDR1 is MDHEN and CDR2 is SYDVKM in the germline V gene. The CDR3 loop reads CASSFGGATGELSF. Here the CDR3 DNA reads TGTGCCAGCAGTTTTGGGGGGGCCACCGGGGAGCTGTCTTTT.

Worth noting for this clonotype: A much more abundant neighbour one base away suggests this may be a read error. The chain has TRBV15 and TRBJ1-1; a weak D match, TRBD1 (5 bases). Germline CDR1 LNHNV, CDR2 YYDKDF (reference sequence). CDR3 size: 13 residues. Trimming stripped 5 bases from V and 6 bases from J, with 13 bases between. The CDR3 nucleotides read TGTGCCACCAGCGGATACCAGGGCCCTGAAGCTTTCTTT. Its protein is CATSGYQGPEAFF.